This T cell receptor (beta chain) was recovered during a study of cytomegalovirus exposure and HLA in healthy donors (TCRdb year 2017). Regarding the research as a whole: According to an earlier analysis of around 600 of the donors, 150 million to 200 million T cells yielded some 120 million unique TCR beta sequences and approximately 280 Gb of sequence data. Roughly 300 gigabases of sequencing data and tens of millions of unique TCR sequences were included in an early release covering 550 to 650 HLA-typed donors. Among the roughly 400 genotyped donors, approximately 77% belonged to the genetic ancestry cluster associated with self-reported Caucasian donors. The study was designed to test whether signatures of past pathogen exposure could be identified by cataloging public T cell receptors. The study used immunosequencing to profile the T cell repertoires of hundreds of subjects and linked those repertoires to cytomegalovirus serostatus. Besides the first cohort of roughly 640 subjects, a separate validation cohort made up of about 120 different subjects was used. The study combined high-throughput TCR immunosequencing, statistical association of individual TCRs with disease status, and machine learning to predict cytomegalovirus infection status. In a later analysis, previously published TCR beta repertoires from 550 to 700 donors were re-analyzed and high-resolution HLA genotyping was added so that TCR occurrence patterns could be studied. The later analysis used no new phenotypic data to find candidate immune exposures, relying instead on TCR beta sequences and their occurrence across donors. To decide whether each TCR beta V gene segment behaved as functional or pseudogenic, an earlier analysis of nearly 600 of the donors relied on high-throughput TCR beta sequencing. Donor age, sex, ethnicity and CMV serostatus were compiled together with the repertoire data. A later genetic analysis used genome-wide SNP genotypes for about 65% of the 666 donors, treating that subset as a discovery cohort. All discovery cohort repertoires had been generated on a single sequencing platform. Both class I and class II loci were covered by HLA typing, at four-digit resolution. Typing coverage differed by locus: A, B, C, DRB1 and DQB1 were typed in about 629-640 donors, DQA1 in about 560, DPA1 in around 600, and DPB1 in 450 to 480. Roughly 5 DR-DQ haplotypes were handled as single units for association and clustering, since linkage in the cohort was strong. Among under 450 genotyped donors of the cohort, an average of 235,054 unique TCR beta nucleotide sequences were sequenced per donor, 15% to 20% of them non-productive.

This clone was counted once. The antigen this receptor binds is unknown. Base quality data are lacking; no much larger clone is found one base away. Preparation of the library involved the immunoSEQ multiplex PCR assay. A mixture of 60 forward primers for TCR Vbeta segments and 13 reverse primers for TCR Jbeta segments was used in the multiplex PCR. A multiplex PCR assay on genomic DNA amplified the CDR3 region of rearranged TCR beta genes. The amplified TCR beta libraries were sequenced on the Illumina HiSeq System as 87-base-pair reads. The original methods were these. In a later analysis, some 80 million unique TCR beta chains were counted across the roughly 670 repertoires, and some 10 million of these chains were shared by at least two donors. Raw reads were error-corrected and collapsed into unique sequences with a nearest-neighbor algorithm that merged closely related sequences to remove PCR and sequencing errors. To assign V, D and J gene segments, CDR3 sequences were aligned to IMGT reference sequences. Each retained sequence needed at least a six-nucleotide match to both a V gene segment and a J gene segment. A rearrangement counted as productive if the CDR3 had no stop codons and remained in frame with V and J, and every other rearrangement counted as non-productive. Following IMGT convention, CDR3 was defined as the stretch from the second conserved V-encoded cysteine up to the conserved J-encoded phenylalanine. In an earlier analysis of just under 600 of the donors, sequences lacking an unambiguous match to a single V gene segment were excluded. An earlier analysis of under 750 of the donors called V segments functional above 56.7% productive rearrangements and segregating when the between-donor standard deviation exceeded 5%. A statistical classification framework was built for diagnosing cytomegalovirus status from the catalog of TCR beta chain sequences. A later analysis assigned V and J genes by comparing TCR nucleotide sequences with IMGT/GENE-DB human TR gene sequences. In a later analysis, CDR3 sequences and most-parsimonious VDJ recombination scenarios were assigned using the TCRdist pipeline. In a later analysis, each TCR beta chain was defined by its CDR3 amino acid sequence together with its V-gene family, and reads lacking a unique V-gene family were excluded. A later analysis removed 600 or so highly shared, low-generation-probability nucleotide sequences to deal with suspected cross-contamination and a sequencing artifact. A later analysis calculated a clonal expansion index for each public chain from normalized within-repertoire ranks of inferred template counts. In a later analysis, generation probabilities were computed with a VDJ recombination model fitted to out-of-frame rearrangements, and the resulting probabilities were checked against IGoR. A later analysis scored TCR-TCR, TCR-HLA and TCR-CMV co-occurrence with hypergeometric tests, applying a repertoire-size bias correction to TCR pairs. A later analysis estimated false discovery rates by permuting HLA or CMV assignments 20 times. A later analysis grouped co-occurring TCRs with DBSCAN, adding TCRdist sequence similarity when clustering within HLA-allele-positive subsets. For co-occurrence clustering, repertoires with fewer than 30,000 or more than 120,000 public chains were excluded, along with roughly 5 repertoires with anomalous nucleotide sharing. What TCRdb holds here is the immuneACCESS table cut down to in-frame rearrangements. Part of the clones is not present; checked against another copy, under half of the missing clones reflect an unresolved V gene, and the others are unexplained. That table gives V, J and clone size, and the DNA gave D and trimming. This sample is represented by 150,000 or so clones; approximately 84% of them were singletons. The top ten clones comprise more than 1.5% of the sample.

Broad study findings and their caveats: Specific HLA alleles were associated with 15,000 to 20,000 TCR beta sequences at a false discovery rate of 0.05 in a later analysis. A further reported finding was that TCR beta sequences accurately predicted the HLA-A and HLA-B alleles for most subjects in the first cohort. An association between a missense DCLRE1C variant and V-gene and J-gene trimming of TCR beta chains was found in a later genetic analysis and replicated in an independent cohort. Compared with equally common non-associated chains, HLA-associated TCR beta chains in a later analysis were more clonally expanded and had lower generation probabilities. According to a later analysis, TCR association rates differed among HLA loci, with DRB1 alleles showing the most associated TCRs and HLA-C alleles showing the fewest. HLA typing was unavailable for some donors at each locus, so association tests used only the typed subset. Some IMGT-functional V segments, including TRBV6-2 and TRBV6-3, could not be told apart with the 87-base-pair reads, so those segments were excluded. In vitro tests confirmed that three of the cytomegalovirus-associated TCR beta chains recognize cytomegalovirus antigens. In a later genetic analysis, fewer N-insertions in productive TCRs were reported among donors in an Asian-associated ancestry cluster than the approximately 630-donor mean. The classifier was reported to diagnose cytomegalovirus status with high specificity and sensitivity in both the original cohort and the validation cohort. In a later analysis, most CMV-associated TCR beta chains were found to appear HLA-restricted, with HLA associations seemingly driven largely by CMV exposure. A total of 150 to 200 TCR beta chains were listed by the study as associated with cytomegalovirus. CMV serostatus was the only immune exposure information available for the cohort. Because counts were too low, around 17 rarely observed V segments, including chromosome 9 orphons, were left out of the earlier analysis of 500 to 750 of the donors. Strong co-occurrence of HLA alleles, especially DR and DQ, made assigning TCR associations to individual alleles difficult. The presence/absence analyses assumed that sequencing depth was roughly uniform across donors, and that assumption may not be true. Across donors, most TCR sequences were observed very rarely, whereas some public TCRs were present in many individuals. A group of highly shared sequence variants was considered likely to be a technical artifact of the sequencing pipeline. Linkage disequilibrium might explain the correlated functional status among segregating V segments, but an unknown experimental factor could not be ruled out. In an earlier analysis of more than 500 of the donors, most TCR beta V segments appeared in productive rearrangements about 87% or about 30% of the time, broadly matching IMGT annotations. According to the authors, the approach could potentially be generalized to other disease states and immunological phenotypes. Several of the top co-occurrence clusters appeared to be linked to parvovirus B19, influenza, CMV and Epstein-Barr virus, according to a later analysis. The cohort was sequenced for TCR beta chains only, and without alpha or paired-chain data the features that could be detected were limited.

The cohort consisted of 600 to 750 healthy bone marrow donors. All cohort members were sampled while nominally healthy, although unrecorded immune exposures were likely present. The donor tested CMV seronegative and was one of the 352 seronegative cohort members. A peripheral blood sample was provided by each donor, and peripheral blood mononuclear cells were used for TCR beta sequencing. Genomic DNA extraction from the blood cell samples was performed with the Qiagen DNeasy Blood Extraction Kit. CDR1 and CDR2 are read off the germline V gene (reference sequence) as SSHAT and FNYEAQ. From its cysteine to its phenylalanine, the CDR3 spans 13 amino acids. Only the CDR3 region is kept as DNA, spanning 39 bases read in frame from base 1. V is cut by 3 bases and J by 2 bases, and the space between the germline ends is 6 bases.

The receptor was derived from a woman between 35 and 50 years old in good health and CMV-seronegative. This chain is built from TRBV7-7 and TRBJ2-3; too little of a D gene remains to name it. The sequencing input was PBMCs. The DNA sequence is given as TGTGCCAGCAGCTTTGACAACACAGATACGCAGTATTTT. It encodes CASSFDNTDTQYF.